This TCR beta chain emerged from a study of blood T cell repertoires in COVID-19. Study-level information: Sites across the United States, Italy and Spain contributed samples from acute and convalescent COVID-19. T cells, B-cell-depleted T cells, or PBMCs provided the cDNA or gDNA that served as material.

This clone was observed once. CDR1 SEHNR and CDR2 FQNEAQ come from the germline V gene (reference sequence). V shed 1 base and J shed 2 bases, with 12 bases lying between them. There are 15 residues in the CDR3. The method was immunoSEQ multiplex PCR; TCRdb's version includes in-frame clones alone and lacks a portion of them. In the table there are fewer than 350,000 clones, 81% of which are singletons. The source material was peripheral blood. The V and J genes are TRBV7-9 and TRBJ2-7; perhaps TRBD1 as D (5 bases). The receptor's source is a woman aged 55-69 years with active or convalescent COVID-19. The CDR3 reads CASSLVQGGTYEQYF. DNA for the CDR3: TGTGCCAGCAGCTTAGTCCAGGGCGGAACCTACGAGCAGTACTTC.